The 5 T cell receptor beta chains below all came from one sample that was sequenced in a study of OX40 agonist ivuxolimab in advanced cancers. Repertoires were generated with immunoSEQ multiplex PCR, while TCRdb's copy carries only in-frame clones and drops some. In the table there are roughly 64,000 clones, about 90% of which are singletons. Sequencing used CD4+ or CD8+ T cells sorted from blood, obtained in a trial of the OX40 agonist ivuxolimab. These receptors all come from an adult with an advanced solid tumor such as melanoma, head and neck, liver or kidney cancer.

This chain joins TRBV5-1 and TRBJ2-1; 8 bases map to TRBD2. Germline lookup yields CDR1 SGHRS and CDR2 YFSETQ. V was clipped by 2 bases and J by 7 bases; unmatched bases: 5. There are 14 residues in the CDR3. The CDR3 bases are TGCGCCAGCAGCTTACGACTAGCGAATAATGAGCAGTTCTTC. It specifies CASSLRLANNEQFF.

This clone was detected only once. The chain recombines TRBV6-5 with TRBJ1-6; D is undetermined. CDR1 is MNHEY, CDR2 SVGAGI, per germline. The ends were cut back, 0 bases at V and 0 bases at J, with 6 bases in the middle. CDR3 length: 16 residues. CDR3 sequence (DNA): TGTGCCAGCAGTTACTCGGGTAGCTCCTATAATTCACCCCTCCACTTT. Encoded protein: CASSYSGSSYNSPLHF.

The genes are TRBV18 and TRBJ1-1; maybe TRBD1 (6 bases). Germline values: CDR1 KGHSH, CDR2 LQKENI. V was cut by 5 bases and J by 0 bases, with 10 bases left in between. The CDR3 has 14 residues. CDR3 region: CASSSQGMNTEAFF. The CDR3 DNA sequence: TGTGCCAGCTCATCCCAGGGGATGAACACTGAAGCTTTCTTT.

The rearrangement links TRBV21-1 to TRBJ2-1; TRBD2, the D gene given by the table, was not confirmed from the DNA. TRBV21-1 constitutes a pseudogene. The CDR3 contains 16 residues. DNA of the CDR3: TGTGCCAGCAGCCCTTTCTGTGGGAGGACGGGCAATGAGCAGTTCTTC. As protein: CASSPFCGRTGNEQFF.

The chain has TRBV19 and TRBJ1-5; no reliable D call. This CDR3 spans 15 amino acids. CDR1 and CDR2 from the germline V gene are LNHDA and SQIVND (reference sequence). Trimming took off 6 bases at V and 5 bases at J, with 17 bases between the two ends. This CDR3 reads CASRSSPRSHQPQHF. CDR3 DNA: TGTGCCAGTAGGAGTTCCCCGCGCTCGCATCAGCCCCAGCATTTT. The whole variable domain, remainder taken from reference TRBV19 and TRBJ1-5, is DGGITQSPKYLFRKEGQNVTLSCEQNLNHDAMYWYRQDPGQGLRLIYYSQIVNDFQKGDIAEGYSVSREKKESFPLTVTSAQKNPTAFYLCASRSSPRSHQPQHFGDGTRLSIL.